Sequencing of this T cell receptor (beta chain) was carried out in a study of blood T cell repertoires in COVID-19. Study summary: PBMCs, B-cell-depleted T cells, or T cells were the source of the cDNA or gDNA that made up the material.

The method was immunoSEQ multiplex PCR; TCRdb's version includes in-frame clones alone and lacks a portion of them. The sample has about 250,000 clones; around 85% are singletons. Germline V gene lookup returns CDR1 LGHDT and CDR2 YNNKEL (reference sequence). V gave up 7 bases and J gave up 7 bases; unmatched junction bases: 5. The CDR3 runs to 14 residues. The V gene is TRBV3-1 (or the pseudogene TRBV3-2), the J gene TRBJ1-6, with 9 nucleotides matching TRBD1. The sequencing input was PBMCs or T cells enriched from blood (not recorded which). The clonotype comes from a woman aged 45-65 years with acute COVID-19. The CDR3 sequence: CASTLGQGNSPLHF. Written as DNA, the CDR3 is TGTGCCAGCACCCTGGGACAGGGCAATTCACCCCTCCACTTT.